One and the same sample provided the 22 T cell receptor beta chains below, sequenced in a study of blood T cell repertoires in COVID-19. Data came from immunoSEQ multiplex PCR; TCRdb stores just in-frame clones and leaves some out. The table lists tens of thousands of clones, over 85% of them singletons, with around 0.34% in the top ten. The specimen sequenced was peripheral blood. These receptors originate from a man in his fifties or sixties with COVID-19, enrolled during active disease.

This chain uses TRBV27 with TRBJ2-7, with TRBD2 matching 12 bases. The trim removed 7 bases at V and 4 bases at J, leaving 5 bases unmatched. CDR1 and CDR2 (germline): MNHEY, SMNVEV (reference sequence). The CDR3 has 14 residues. CDR3 coding DNA: TGTGCCAGCAACACTCTAGCGGGAGGGTACGAGCAGTACTTC. This sequence encodes CASNTLAGGYEQYF.

This sequence joins TRBV23-1 and TRBJ2-7; TRBD2 agrees at 8 bases. TRBV23-1 is an ORF, and what it does is uncertain. The trim removed 7 bases at V and 2 bases at J, leaving 10 bases unmatched. The CDR3 is 15 amino acids. CDR3 residues: CASTSSRGGTYEQYF. In DNA form, the CDR3 reads TGCGCCAGCACTTCCTCTCGGGGGGGAACCTACGAGCAGTACTTC.

This chain connects TRBV19 to TRBJ1-5; no clear D. Germline CDR1 reads LNHDA; CDR2 reads SQIVND (reference sequence). The ends were cut back, 3 bases at V and 4 bases at J, with 13 bases in the middle. The CDR3 covers 15 residues. CDR3 sequence reads: CASSMGVDNNQPQHF. As DNA, the CDR3 is TGTGCCAGTAGTATGGGAGTTGACAATAATCAGCCCCAGCATTTT.

The chain combines TRBV5-1 with TRBJ2-3; 8 bases line up with TRBD1. The CDR3 extends over 13 amino acids. V dropped 0 bases and J dropped 14; count of bases not matched to a gene: 8. CDR1 and CDR2 (germline): SGHRS, YFSETQ. The CDR3 spells CASSLGLDRVVYF. The CDR3, as DNA: TGCGCCAGCAGCTTGGGTTTGGACAGGGTCGTGTATTTT.

This clone was recorded only once. This sequence joins TRBV12-3 or TRBV12-4 and TRBJ1-1, with a tentative D call TRBD1 (6 bases). Trimming took off 4 bases at V and 0 bases at J, with 6 bases between the two ends. The CDR3 sequence is 13 residues long. As DNA, the CDR3 is TGTGCCAGCAGTTGGGACATGAACACTGAAGCTTTCTTT. Translating gives CASSWDMNTEAFF.

The CDR3 nucleotides are TGTGCCAGCACGACAGGGGGCGTCTCCTATAATTCACCCCTCCACTTT. Protein: CASTTGGVSYNSPLHF. This chain uses TRBV28 with TRBJ1-6; 10 bases agree with TRBD1. In germline, CDR1 is MDHEN, CDR2 SYDVKM. Unmatched junction bases numbered 3, after V lost 7 bases and J lost 0 bases. The CDR3 loop spans 16 amino acids.

The genes are TRBV2 and TRBJ2-1, with D possibly matching TRBD1 (6 bases). Between the trimmed V and J ends, which lost 6 bases and 6 bases, there was a span of 18 bases. Germline loops: CDR1 SNHLY, CDR2 FYNNEI. This CDR3 has 15 amino acids. Written as DNA, the CDR3 is TGTGCCAGCAGCCTACTCCGGGGCAGGGGCAATGAGCAGTTCTTC. The encoded protein is CASSLLRGRGNEQFF. The whole variable domain, remainder taken from reference TRBV2 and TRBJ2-1, is EPEVTQTPSHQVTQMGQEVILRCVPISNHLYFYWYRQILGQKVEFLVSFYNNEISEKSEIFDDQFSVERPDGSNFTLKIRSTKLEDSAMYFCASSLLRGRGNEQFFGPGTRLTVL.

Here the CDR3 DNA reads TGTGCCAGCAGCCCCCGGGACAGGGCGAACGAGCAGTACTTC. Its protein product is CASSPRDRANEQYF. The chain couples TRBV9 to TRBJ2-7; 9 bases are shared with TRBD1. This CDR3 has 14 residues. V lost 4 bases to trimming and J lost 5 bases; unmatched junction nucleotides: 7. CDR1 and CDR2 from the germline V gene are SGDLS and YYNGEE.

This clone showed up just a few times. The V gene is TRBV11-1, the J gene TRBJ2-5, with D perhaps TRBD2 (6 bases). The CDR3 is 14 residues long. V lost 4 bases and J lost 6, with 15 bases in between. CDR1 is SGHAT and CDR2 is FQDESV in the germline V gene (reference sequence). CDR3 amino acids: CASSSGDLVKTQYF. The CDR3 DNA sequence: TGTGCCAGCAGCTCCGGGGACTTAGTAAAGACCCAGTACTTC.

The genes are TRBV5-1 and TRBJ2-5, with 10 bases that match TRBD2. With V trimmed by 2 bases and J by 5 bases, 9 bases remained unmatched. The germline CDR1 and CDR2 sequences are SGHRS and YFSETQ. The CDR3 runs 16 residues. The CDR3 DNA reads as TGCGCCAGCAGCTTAAACATAGCGGGAGGCGGGGAGACCCAGTACTTC. It translates to CASSLNIAGGGETQYF.

V gene TRBV7-2 combines with J gene TRBJ1-5; D is uncertain. The CDR3 length is 14 residues. Germline V gene data show CDR1 as SGHTA and CDR2 as FQGNSA. V was clipped by 2 bases and J by 7 bases, with 12 bases between them. For the CDR3, the DNA is TGTGCCAGCAGCTTACGGGGATTCGGGCAGCCCCAGCATTTT. Translated: CASSLRGFGQPQHF.

This chain links TRBV2 with TRBJ2-3, with 7 nucleotides matching TRBD2. Germline values: CDR1 SNHLY, CDR2 FYNNEI. J gave up 7 bases and V 3 bases, and 7 bases lay outside the gene matches. The CDR3 length is 14 residues. The CDR3 here is CASSDSASGNTQYF. Here the CDR3 DNA reads TGTGCCAGCAGTGATTCGGCTAGCGGCAATACGCAGTATTTT.

The rearrangement uses TRBV19 and TRBJ2-5, with a possible D match to TRBD1 (7 bases). The V end lost 6 bases, the J end lost 5 bases, and 16 bases lay between the germline ends. From germline, CDR1 is LNHDA and CDR2 SQIVND (reference sequence). This CDR3 is 14 amino acids long. The CDR3 loop is CASRDGGGAETQYF. The CDR3 nucleotides read TGTGCCAGTAGGGATGGAGGGGGCGCGGAGACCCAGTACTTC.

CDR3 loop: CASSEIAGGPRWAKNIQYF. The CDR3 DNA is TGTGCCAGCAGTGAGATAGCGGGAGGGCCCCGGTGGGCCAAAAACATTCAGTACTTC. The chain uses TRBV2 and TRBJ2-4; 11 bases match TRBD2. Unmatched junction bases numbered 11, after V lost 3 bases and J lost 1 base. The CDR3 runs to 19 residues. Germline V gene lookup returns CDR1 SNHLY and CDR2 FYNNEI.

The rearrangement links TRBV28 to TRBJ2-6; D perhaps matches TRBD2 (7 bases). CDR3 length: 17 residues. The germline V gene encodes CDR1 MDHEN and CDR2 SYDVKM. V was pared by 6 bases and J by 2 bases, with 17 bases between. The CDR3 DNA follows: TGTGCCAGCAGGGGGGCGGGAGTGGGACCTGGGGCCAACGTCCTGACTTTC. Amino acids: CASRGAGVGPGANVLTF.

This clone was seen only once. The rearrangement links TRBV18 to TRBJ2-5; 13 nucleotides match TRBD2. Trimming at V came to 4 bases and at J to 0 bases, leaving 8 bases not matched to a gene. Germline values: CDR1 KGHSH, CDR2 LQKENI. The CDR3 contains 18 residues. The CDR3 loop is CASSLGLAGATYQETQYF. The CDR3 coding sequence is TGTGCCAGCTCACTCGGACTAGCGGGGGCCACCTACCAAGAGACCCAGTACTTC.

V and J are TRBV6-5 and TRBJ2-7; 10 positions agree with TRBD1. This CDR3 region has 14 residues. The ends lost 6 bases at V and 2 bases at J; junction bases unmatched: 4. Germline assignment: CDR1 MNHEY and CDR2 SVGAGI. CDR3 residues: CASRDRGHAYEQYF. For the CDR3, the DNA is TGTGCCAGCAGAGACAGGGGGCACGCCTACGAGCAGTACTTC.

J is TRBJ2-1 and V is TRBV28; 13 bases fit TRBD2. V gave up 6 bases and J gave up 8 bases; unmatched junction bases: 4. CDR3 length: 14 residues. CDR1 is MDHEN and CDR2 is SYDVKM in the germline V gene. The CDR3 spells CASSPGLAGDEQFF. The DNA for the CDR3 is TGTGCCAGCAGCCCTGGACTAGCGGGAGATGAGCAGTTCTTC.

This chain joins TRBV9 and TRBJ1-3; perhaps TRBD1 as D (5 bases). The germline gives CDR1 SGDLS, CDR2 YYNGEE. CDR3 length equals 18 residues. With 3 bases removed from V and 0 bases from J, the gap between germline ends came to 19 bases. The CDR3 spells CASSDPGREAGSGNTIYF. As DNA, the CDR3 is TGTGCCAGCAGCGACCCGGGGCGGGAGGCCGGCTCTGGAAACACCATATATTTT.

The J gene is TRBJ1-3, the V gene TRBV2, with 7 bases fitting TRBD1. The CDR3 is made up of 13 amino acids. V trimming: 9 bases; J trimming: 7 bases; junction bases outside the gene matches: 9. The V gene's germline CDR1 is SNHLY and CDR2 FYNNEI. CDR3 loop: CASRQGSLNTIYF. The CDR3 nucleotides read TGTGCCAGTCGACAGGGTTCGTTGAACACCATATATTTT.

The V gene is TRBV11-2, the J gene TRBJ1-2; TRBD1 matches at 7 bases. CDR1 SGHAT and CDR2 FQNNGV come from the germline V gene. V shed 7 bases, J shed 3 bases, and the junction held 8 bases outside the gene matches. The CDR3 extends over 14 amino acids. The CDR3 reads CASTWDSFDYGYTF. The CDR3 DNA follows: TGTGCCAGCACTTGGGACAGCTTTGACTATGGCTACACCTTC.

Only a few counts were recorded for this clone. This sequence joins TRBV7-3 and TRBJ2-2, with 9 bases fitting TRBD1. The V and J ends lost 4 bases and 6 bases, in that order; junction bases with no gene match: 6. The germline gives CDR1 SGHTA, CDR2 FQGTGA. The CDR3 sequence is 15 residues long. The CDR3 DNA follows: TGTGCCAGCAGCTCTGGGACAGGGAGGGCCGGGGAGCTGTTTTTT. Its protein product is CASSSGTGRAGELFF.